This entry concerns a single T cell receptor (beta chain). Trimming shortened V by 8 bases and J by 3 bases, and 10 bases separated the two germline ends. Germline CDR1 GTSNPN, CDR2 SVGIG (reference sequence). The CDR3 spans 11 residues. The protocol was immunoSEQ multiplex PCR, while the TCRdb copy is restricted to in-frame clones and leaves out a portion. The sample has nearly 40,000 clones; around 92% are singletons. The sample is drawn from a study of T cell changes during pregnancy in multiple sclerosis. The chain carries TRBV30 and TRBJ1-1; D ambiguous. The receptor's source is a female donor with multiple sclerosis, enrolled in a pregnancy study. Sequenced here: CD4+ T cells from peripheral blood mononuclear cells, sampled in the third trimester of pregnancy. DNA for the CDR3: TGTGCCACGGGCGGGGACACTGAAGCTTTCTTT. The encoded protein is CATGGDTEAFF.